A selection of T cell receptor beta chains follows, all from one sample in a study of blood T cells in healthy people across ages. Each CDR3 protein gets one entry after TCRdb re-called the 5' RACE reads with MiXCR. The table records around 1,900,000 distinct CDR3 sequences, about two fifths of them present only once. Material: blood. The receptors shown here come from a human donor in good health. Both conserved end residues are part of each CDR3. A D gene is named only where the DNA matches it firmly. The size entry is marked missing in some rows and otherwise reads once, few, many or a size class.

D gene	clone size	J gene	V gene	CDR3 DNA	CDR3 protein
NA	NA	TRBJ1-1	TRBV5-1	TGCGCCAGCAGTATGGGCCTTGGACGGATGAACACTGAAGCTTTCTTT	CASSMGLGRMNTEAFF
NA	few	TRBJ2-7	TRBV5-1	TGCGCCAGCAGCCCGATAACGGGGACTTACGAGCAGTACTTC	CASSPITGTYEQYF
TRBD1	NA	TRBJ1-5	TRBV20-1	TGCAGTGCGACACTCGGGACAGGACGCACGGCCCAGCATTTT	CSATLGTGRTAQHF
TRBD2	NA	TRBJ2-7	TRBV7-3	TGTGCCAGCAGCTTAAGCGTGGCGGGGGGCCCCTTCGAGCAGTACTTC	CASSLSVAGGPFEQYF
NA	few	TRBJ2-1	TRBV28	TGTGCCAGCAGTCTCACCGGGACATCCAACAATGAGCAGTTCTTC	CASSLTGTSNNEQFF
NA	NA	TRBJ1-1	TRBV12-3/TRBV12-4	TGTGCCAGCAGGCCCGGACCGGTAGGTTCCTACACTGAAGCTTTCTTT	CASRPGPVGSYTEAFF
NA	few	TRBJ2-7	TRBV12-3/TRBV12-4	TGTGCCAGCACCCCTGACCTCCGGGTCGAGCAGTACTTC	CASTPDLRVEQYF
NA	NA	TRBJ2-7	TRBV24-1	TGTGCCACCAGGGATTCCGGGAAATACGAGCAGTACTTC	CATRDSGKYEQYF
NA	once	TRBJ2-7	TRBV25-1	TGTGCCAGCAGTGAATTAGGAGAAAGGTTACGAGGACAGTGCTTC	CASSELGERLRGQCF
NA	NA	TRBJ2-2	TRBV7-2	TGCGCCAGCAGCTTATATTCGAGTGACGGGGAGCTGTTTTTT	CASSLYSSDGELFF
TRBD1	NA	TRBJ2-5	TRBV20-1	TGCAGTGCTTGGACAGGGGGTCAGGAGACCCAGTACTTC	CSAWTGGQETQYF
TRBD1	few	TRBJ1-6	TRBV13	TGTGCCAGCAGCTTAACAGGGGGCAGGGACTCACCCCTCCACTTT	CASSLTGGRDSPLHF
TRBD1	NA	TRBJ2-3	TRBV7-9	TGTGCCAGCAGCGCACGGACAGGGAGTCGTACAGATACGCAGTATTTT	CASSARTGSRTDTQYF
NA	NA	TRBJ1-5	TRBV4-1	TGCGCCAGCAGCCATGTAAGAGAGAGGAACCAGCCCCAGCATTTT	CASSHVRERNQPQHF
TRBD1	few	TRBJ2-6	TRBV7-2	TGTGCCAGCAGTATCGACAGGGCTGGGACCAACGTCCTGACTTTC	CASSIDRAGTNVLTF
NA	few	TRBJ1-1	TRBV7-9	TGTGCCAGCAGCTCCTCTCGTGTGGGTGAAGCTTTCTTT	CASSSSRVGEAFF
TRBD1	once	TRBJ2-3	TRBV7-9	TGTGCCAGCAGCGCAACAGGGGGTAGGGTCGCAGATACGCAGTATTTT	CASSATGGRVADTQYF
NA	NA	TRBJ1-1	TRBV10-3	TGTGCCATCAGTGACCCTCCCATGAACACTGAAGCTTTCTTT	CAISDPPMNTEAFF
TRBD2	few	TRBJ2-1	TRBV5-6	TGTGCCAGCAGCGGGGATAGCGGGGGGTCCTACAATGAGCAGTTCTTC	CASSGDSGGSYNEQFF
NA	NA	TRBJ2-5	TRBV28	TGTGCCAGCAGTTTCAATCCCAGGACACCTCAAGAGACCCAGTACTTC	CASSFNPRTPQETQYF
TRBD2	NA	TRBJ2-2	TRBV5-1	TGCGCCAGCAGCCACAGCGGGAAAAACACCGGGGAGCTGTTTTTT	CASSHSGKNTGELFF
NA	NA	TRBJ1-6	TRBV6-5	TGTGCCAGCAGTTACTCGGGCCGAAATTCACCCCTCCACTTT	CASSYSGRNSPLHF
NA	NA	TRBJ2-1	TRBV20-1	TGCAGTGCTAGAGTACAGACCTACAATGAGCAGTTCTTC	CSARVQTYNEQFF
TRBD1	NA	TRBJ2-1	TRBV5-1	TGCGCCAGCAGCTCCCCGGGGACAGGGTATGGTAGTGAGCAGTTCTTC	CASSSPGTGYGSEQFF
NA	NA	TRBJ1-1	TRBV5-6	TGTGCCAGCAGCTTGGATGGAGCTGAAGCTTTCTTT	CASSLDGAEAFF
TRBD2	few	TRBJ2-1	TRBV6-2/TRBV6-3	TGTGCCAGCAGTTACTCGAGGGGTAGCGGGTACAATGAGCAGTTCTTC	CASSYSRGSGYNEQFF
NA	NA	TRBJ2-1	TRBV9	TGTGCCAGCAGCGTTGCCCCCTGGTACGAGCAGTTCTTC	CASSVAPWYEQFF
NA	NA	TRBJ2-3	TRBV3-1	TGTGCCAGCAGCCCCCAAGGGAGGGGGGGAATTGGGACAGATACGCAGTATTTT	CASSPQGRGGIGTDTQYF
TRBD2	few	TRBJ2-5	TRBV4-1	TGCGCCAGCAGCCAACCCGGGACTAGGTACCAAGAGACCCAGTACTTC	CASSQPGTRYQETQYF
NA	many	TRBJ2-1	TRBV29-1	TGCAGCGTCTCGGAGACGAATGAGCAGTTCTTC	CSVSETNEQFF
NA	NA	TRBJ1-5	TRBV28	TGTGCCAGCAGTTCGGGACCGCGAACAACCATTCAGCCCCAGCATTTT	CASSSGPRTTIQPQHF
NA	few	TRBJ2-1	TRBV7-2	TGTGCCAGCAGCTGGGCTCAAGGGAATGAGCAGTTCTTC	CASSWAQGNEQFF
NA	NA	TRBJ2-4	TRBV27	TGTGCCAGCAGTTTAAGGCCTAGGAACATTCAGTACTTC	CASSLRPRNIQYF
NA	few	TRBJ2-7	TRBV6-6	TGTGCCAGCAGTTTTACCACGGGCGAATCTACGTTCTTC	CASSFTTGESTFF
NA	NA	TRBJ2-1	TRBV2	TGTGCCAGCAGTAACCTAGAGGGGGTTGAGCAGTTCTTC	CASSNLEGVEQFF
TRBD1	many	TRBJ1-4	TRBV9	TGTGCCAGCAGCGTAGAGGGACAGGAAGATGAAAAACTGTTTTTT	CASSVEGQEDEKLFF